The source of this TCR beta chain is a study of cytotoxic CD8 clonotypes in ibrutinib-treated CLL. This table comes from immunoSEQ multiplex PCR, and its TCRdb copy is limited to in-frame clones, with some not included. The table has about 130,000 clones, under 90% seen once. Trimming removed 0 bases at V and 5 bases at J, with 4 bases between. The CDR3 runs to 13 residues. CDR1 ENHRY and CDR2 SYGVKD come from the germline V gene. The receptor was isolated from a human donor with chronic lymphocytic leukemia. V gene TRBV10-3 combines with J gene TRBJ1-4; D uncertain. The sequenced sample was PBMCs, obtained after 24 months of ibrutinib treatment. As DNA, the CDR3 is TGTGCCATCAGTGAGTCGTCGAATGAAAAACTGTTTTTT. This translates into CAISESSNEKLFF.